These 2 T cell receptor beta chains were all obtained from the same sample, sequenced in a study of cytomegalovirus exposure and HLA in healthy donors (dated by TCRdb to 2016 to 2017). The library was built by means of the immunoSEQ multiplex PCR assay. A mixture of 60 forward primers for TCR Vbeta segments and 13 reverse primers for TCR Jbeta segments was used in the multiplex PCR. TCRdb holds this immuneACCESS table with in-frame rearrangements only. Some clones are missing; in checked studies, unresolved V genes explain under half, and the rest has no known cause. The sample table holds 150,000 to 200,000 clones, of which around 68% were seen once. Approximately 1.5% of the sample goes to the ten largest clones. Material: PBMCs. Receptor source: a man aged 50 to 59 in good health and CMV-seronegative.

The chain uses TRBV29-1 and TRBJ2-3, with D perhaps matching TRBD1 (6 bases). CDR3 length: 15 residues. Deletions cut 7 bases from V and 4 bases from J, with 21 bases between. The germline CDR1 and CDR2 sequences are SQVTM and ANQGSEA. The CDR3 coding sequence is TGCAGCGCTCTTAGCCGCAACAGGGTCCCAGATACGCAGTATTTT. Translation: CSALSRNRVPDTQYF.

This chain links TRBV5-4 with TRBJ1-2; maybe TRBD1 (6 bases). In germline, CDR1 is SGHNT, CDR2 YYREEE (reference sequence). Between the trimmed V and J ends, which lost 3 bases and 4 bases, there was a span of 16 bases. This CDR3 is 15 amino acids long. The CDR3 here is CASSWLGGGAYGYTF. CDR3 DNA: TGTGCCAGCAGCTGGCTGGGTGGGGGCGCCTATGGCTACACCTTC.